The rows below give T cell receptor beta chains drawn from one sample of a study of CD8+ T cells in alopecia areata. Assay: immunoSEQ multiplex PCR; the TCRdb copy retains only in-frame clones and omits some. The table records roughly 170,000 clones, under 60% of them present only once. Sequencing was performed on CD8+ T cells sorted from blood, taken at week 24, from a patient treated with tofacitinib. The source is a human donor with alopecia areata. The CDR3 runs from the conserved cysteine through the conserved F or W. Each record gives: D gene, J gene, V gene, clone size, CDR3 protein, CDR3 DNA. D genes are given only for firm matches. Size tells how often a clone was seen (once, few, many) or the class of an expanded clone, and some rows leave it out.

D: TRBD1
J: TRBJ2-5
V: TRBV29-1
size: few
CDR3: CSVREQGDYQETQYF
DNA: TGCAGCGTTAGGGAACAGGGGGATTACCAAGAGACCCAGTACTTC

D: NA
J: TRBJ1-1
V: TRBV6-5
size: few
CDR3: CASNPLTGNTEAFF
DNA: TGTGCCAGCAACCCCTTGACAGGGAACACTGAAGCTTTCTTT

D: NA
J: TRBJ2-7
V: TRBV30
size: few
CDR3: CAWRAPGVGVYEQYF
DNA: TGTGCCTGGAGGGCTCCCGGGGTTGGGGTCTACGAGCAGTACTTC

D: NA
J: TRBJ1-1
V: TRBV5-1
size: few
CDR3: CASSLETSGAFF
DNA: TGCGCCAGCAGCTTGGAAACCTCTGGAGCTTTCTTT

D: NA
J: TRBJ1-6
V: TRBV5-1
size: NA
CDR3: CASSLFPEGPLHF
DNA: TGCGCCAGCAGCTTATTCCCGGAAGGACCCCTCCACTTT

D: NA
J: TRBJ2-7
V: TRBV27
size: NA
CDR3: CASSLRDGYEQYF
DNA: TGTGCCAGCAGTTTGCGTGACGGATACGAGCAGTACTTC

D: NA
J: TRBJ1-4
V: TRBV5-1
size: NA
CDR3: CASSKYDRHEKLFF
DNA: TGCGCCAGCAGCAAATACGACAGGCATGAAAAACTGTTTTTT

D: NA
J: TRBJ1-1
V: TRBV30
size: NA
CDR3: CAWSPNQAFF
DNA: TGTGCCTGGAGTCCTAATCAGGCTTTCTTT

D: TRBD1
J: TRBJ1-1
V: TRBV15
size: NA
CDR3: CATSRAQGNEAFF
DNA: TGTGCCACCAGCAGGGCACAGGGGAATGAAGCTTTCTTT

D: NA
J: TRBJ2-3
V: TRBV7-9
size: few
CDR3: CASSLWPDTQYF
DNA: TGTGCCAGCAGCTTATGGCCAGATACGCAGTATTTT

D: NA
J: TRBJ1-5
V: TRBV30
size: NA
CDR3: CAWGIASKHNQPQHF
DNA: TGTGCCTGGGGCATCGCATCGAAACACAATCAGCCCCAGCATTTT

D: TRBD2
J: TRBJ2-3
V: TRBV29-1
size: few
CDR3: CSVDLAGALTDTQYF
DNA: TGCAGCGTTGATCTAGCGGGGGCTCTCACAGATACGCAGTATTTT

D: NA
J: TRBJ2-7
V: TRBV7-9
size: NA
CDR3: CASSPPLASGGEQYF
DNA: TGTGCCAGCAGCCCGCCTCTAGCTTCTGGGGGCGAGCAGTACTTC

D: NA
J: TRBJ1-2
V: TRBV18
size: once
CDR3: CASSPPGQGQGYTF
DNA: TGTGCCAGCTCACCACCGGGGCAGGGCCAAGGCTACACCTTC

D: NA
J: TRBJ2-1
V: TRBV12-5
size: few
CDR3: CASGLTLNEQFF
DNA: TGTGCTAGTGGTTTAACCCTCAATGAGCAGTTCTTC

D: NA
J: TRBJ1-1
V: TRBV29-1
size: NA
CDR3: CSVNRGDTEAFF
DNA: TGCAGCGTTAACCGGGGGGACACTGAAGCTTTCTTT

D: TRBD1
J: TRBJ1-2
V: TRBV6-6
size: few
CDR3: CASSVGQGGYGYTF
DNA: TGTGCCAGCAGCGTAGGACAGGGGGGCTATGGCTACACCTTC

D: NA
J: TRBJ1-2
V: TRBV5-1
size: NA
CDR3: CASSFNSPLRRKGRNANYGYTF
DNA: TGCGCCAGCAGCTTCAATTCCCCCTTAAGGCGAAAGGGACGCAATGCTAACTATGGCTACACCTTC

D: NA
J: TRBJ1-2
V: TRBV6-5
size: NA
CDR3: CASSGRGALNYGYTF
DNA: TGTGCCAGCAGCGGACGGGGGGCGCTGAACTATGGCTACACCTTC

D: NA
J: TRBJ1-5
V: TRBV6-5
size: few
CDR3: CASSPGSNQPQHF
DNA: TGTGCCAGCAGCCCGGGTAGCAATCAGCCCCAGCATTTT

D: NA
J: TRBJ2-5
V: TRBV9
size: few
CDR3: CASSASGTQRETQYF
DNA: TGTGCCAGCAGCGCATCCGGGACCCAAAGAGAGACCCAGTACTTC

D: NA
J: TRBJ2-5
V: TRBV29-1
size: few
CDR3: CSSRYRETQYF
DNA: TGCAGCTCCCGCTATCGGGAGACCCAGTACTTC

D: NA
J: TRBJ2-5
V: TRBV11-3
size: NA
CDR3: CASSFLTYWTQYF
DNA: TGTGCCAGCAGCTTCCTTACCTATTGGACCCAGTACTTC

D: NA
J: TRBJ2-5
V: TRBV5-6
size: few
CDR3: CASSQGTIQETQYF
DNA: TGTGCCAGCAGCCAAGGGACGATCCAAGAGACCCAGTACTTC

D: TRBD1
J: TRBJ2-7
V: TRBV19
size: NA
CDR3: CASSMGTGPPYEQYF
DNA: TGTGCCAGTAGTATGGGGACAGGGCCGCCCTACGAGCAGTACTTC

D: NA
J: TRBJ1-2
V: TRBV18
size: NA
CDR3: CASSWLGNYGYTF
DNA: TGTGCCAGCTCATGGTTAGGGAACTATGGCTACACCTTC

D: TRBD1
J: TRBJ1-1
V: TRBV19
size: NA
CDR3: CASRTGAVTEAFF
DNA: TGTGCCAGCCGAACAGGGGCCGTCACTGAAGCTTTCTTT

D: NA
J: TRBJ2-2
V: TRBV15
size: NA
CDR3: CATSRAFPTGELFF
DNA: TGTGCCACCAGCAGAGCCTTCCCCACCGGGGAGCTGTTTTTT

D: NA
J: TRBJ2-2
V: TRBV7-2
size: NA
CDR3: CASSPMGGGELFF
DNA: TGTGCCAGCAGCCCCATGGGGGGCGGGGAGCTGTTTTTT

D: NA
J: TRBJ1-2
V: TRBV5-1
size: NA
CDR3: CASSNLGRHYGYTF
DNA: TGCGCCAGCAGCAACCTTGGACGGCACTATGGCTACACCTTC

D: NA
J: TRBJ2-1
V: TRBV19
size: NA
CDR3: CASSIIQVDEQFF
DNA: TGTGCCAGTAGTATAATCCAGGTTGATGAGCAGTTCTTC

D: TRBD1
J: TRBJ2-7
V: TRBV30
size: NA
CDR3: CAWTGTESYEQYF
DNA: TGTGCCTGGACCGGGACAGAGTCCTACGAGCAGTACTTC

D: NA
J: TRBJ2-3
V: TRBV4-1
size: NA
CDR3: CASSGLSGDTQYF
DNA: TGCGCCAGCAGCGGTTTGTCAGGAGATACGCAGTATTTT

D: TRBD2
J: TRBJ2-7
V: TRBV4-2
size: NA
CDR3: CASSNLAGGAYEQYF
DNA: TGTGCCAGCAGCAACCTAGCGGGGGGAGCCTACGAGCAGTACTTC

D: NA
J: TRBJ1-2
V: TRBV6-1
size: NA
CDR3: CASSDAENYGYTF
DNA: TGTGCCAGCAGTGACGCAGAGAACTATGGCTACACCTTC

D: TRBD1
J: TRBJ2-7
V: TRBV7-9
size: once
CDR3: CASSLRLGQAYEQYF
DNA: TGTGCCAGCAGCTTGAGGTTAGGACAGGCCTACGAGCAGTACTTC

D: TRBD2
J: TRBJ2-7
V: TRBV9
size: once
CDR3: CASSVRPGLEDYEQYF
DNA: TGTGCCAGCAGCGTCAGACCGGGACTAGAGGACTACGAGCAGTACTTC

D: NA
J: TRBJ2-1
V: TRBV7-8
size: NA
CDR3: CASSLGQGHNNEQFF
DNA: TGTGCCAGCAGCTTAGGGCAGGGTCACAACAATGAGCAGTTCTTC

D: NA
J: TRBJ1-1
V: TRBV5-1
size: NA
CDR3: CASRGLRNTEAFF
DNA: TGCGCCAGCCGGGGGCTGAGGAACACTGAAGCTTTCTTT

D: NA
J: TRBJ2-1
V: TRBV7-9
size: few
CDR3: CASSLVVGSSYNEQFF
DNA: TGTGCCAGCAGCTTAGTTGTGGGGAGCTCCTACAATGAGCAGTTCTTC